This T cell receptor beta chain came from a study of cytomegalovirus exposure and HLA in healthy donors. Study-level points and caveats: As a later analysis revealed, most CMV-associated TCR beta chains appeared HLA-restricted. Cytomegalovirus-associated TCR beta chains were listed, numbering under 200.

About this clone: Its antigen is unknown.

This CDR3 has 18 residues. V lost 0 bases to trimming and J lost 0 bases, with 15 bases between them. Vbeta (60) and Jbeta (13) primers were used in the PCR. Assay: immunoSEQ multiplex PCR; the TCRdb copy retains only in-frame clones and omits some. The table has about 160,000 clones, about 81% seen once. Material: PBMCs. V and J are TRBV23-1 and TRBJ1-5; D may be TRBD1 (5 bases). TRBV23-1 falls under the ORF class, with uncertain function. The TCR sequence derives from a woman between 50 and 59 years old in good health and CMV-seropositive. The CDR3 region has the DNA TGCGCCAGCAGTCAATCAAGGAGGGGAGCTTATAGCAATCAGCCCCAGCATTTT. Amino acids: CASSQSRRGAYSNQPQHF.